These 28 T cell receptor beta chains originate from one sample sequenced in a study of blood T cell repertoires in COVID-19. Method: immunoSEQ multiplex PCR; TCRdb's copy keeps in-frame clones and lacks some. The sample has more than 150,000 clones; roughly four fifths are singletons. Sequenced sample: peripheral blood. These TCRs come from a woman aged 80 or over with COVID-19, enrolled during active disease.

The CDR3 sequence: CASSPLAGGTDTQYF. In nucleotides, the CDR3 is TGTGCCAGCAGCCCACTGGCGGGGGGCACAGATACGCAGTATTTT. The chain joins TRBV7-2 to TRBJ2-3; 7 nucleotides match TRBD2. The CDR3 runs 15 residues. V gave up 5 bases and J gave up 1 base; unmatched junction bases: 6. Looked up from germline, CDR1 is SGHTA and CDR2 is FQGNSA.

The chain recombines TRBV5-1 with TRBJ1-4; 8 bases are a match to TRBD1. V trimming: 5 bases; J trimming: 0 bases; junction bases outside the gene matches: 18. The CDR3 spans 20 residues. From germline, CDR1 is SGHRS and CDR2 YFSETQ. The CDR3 region has the DNA TGCGCCAGCAGTCGGACAGGGTTCAGTGGGGGTACTGCAACTAATGAAAAACTGTTTTTT. It specifies CASSRTGFSGGTATNEKLFF.

The chain couples TRBV5-1 to TRBJ2-1; 9 positions agree with TRBD2. There are 17 residues in the CDR3. In germline, CDR1 is SGHRS, CDR2 YFSETQ. V was clipped by 0 bases and J by 4 bases; unmatched bases: 8. As DNA, the CDR3 is TGCGCCAGCAGCTTGGCCTGGACTAGCGCAGCTTACAATGAGCAGTTCTTC. Protein sequence: CASSLAWTSAAYNEQFF.

This clone was recorded at least ten times. This specimen includes other DNA sequences encoding the same CDR3. This chain links TRBV19 with TRBJ2-5; 9 bases match TRBD1. CDR3 size: 15 residues. The trim removed 6 bases at V and 4 bases at J, leaving 9 bases unmatched. Germline loops: CDR1 LNHDA, CDR2 SQIVND (reference sequence). CDR3 residues: CASSPGTGWGETQYF. The CDR3 DNA follows: TGTGCCAGTAGCCCCGGGACAGGGTGGGGAGAGACCCAGTACTTC.

The rearrangement uses TRBV9 and TRBJ1-2; perhaps TRBD1 as D (6 bases). Germline CDR1 reads SGDLS; CDR2 reads YYNGEE. The V end was cut by 3 bases, the J end by 4 bases, with 13 bases between. The CDR3 is 14 residues long. The CDR3 region has the DNA TGTGCCAGCAGCGGCGGACAGAACTTCTATGGCTACACCTTC. Its protein is CASSGGQNFYGYTF.

This chain joins TRBV5-1 and TRBJ2-3, with 11 bases aligning to TRBD2. Germline CDR1 is SGHRS and CDR2 is YFSETQ. This CDR3 has 19 residues. Germline trimming cut 4 bases from V and 4 bases from J; bases unmatched to any gene: 17. CDR3 amino acids: CASSQSVAGGWAVADTQYF. CDR3 DNA: TGCGCCAGCAGCCAGTCCGTAGCGGGAGGGTGGGCCGTCGCAGATACGCAGTATTTT.

The J gene is TRBJ2-7, the V gene TRBV5-6; tentatively, D is TRBD2 (6 bases). Between the trimmed V and J ends, which lost 1 base and 2 bases, there was a span of 10 bases. The CDR3 runs to 14 residues. Germline V lookup: CDR1 SGHDT, CDR2 YYEEEE. The CDR3 sequence: CASSLPGLTYEQYF. CDR3 in DNA: TGTGCCAGCAGCTTGCCGGGACTTACCTACGAGCAGTACTTC.

The chain is built from TRBV24-1 and TRBJ1-6; 7 bases line up with TRBD1. Per germline, CDR1 KGHDR and CDR2 SFDVKD. The CDR3 length is 14 residues. The trim removed 6 bases at V and 5 bases at J, leaving 3 bases unmatched. In DNA, the CDR3 is TGTGCCACCAGTCCGGGACAGCATAATTCACCCCTCCACTTT. It yields the protein CATSPGQHNSPLHF.

The chain links TRBV2 to TRBJ2-3; D may be TRBD1 (7 bases). Germline V lookup: CDR1 SNHLY, CDR2 FYNNEI. The CDR3 has 15 residues. Trimming left V 6 bases short and J 5 bases short, with 18 bases between. This CDR3 is CASRGQVRRGDTQYF. The CDR3 bases are TGTGCCAGCAGAGGACAGGTCAGGCGGGGAGATACGCAGTATTTT.

This clone was detected only once. This chain connects TRBV5-4 to TRBJ2-1, with TRBD2 matching over 7 bases. CDR1 and CDR2 from the germline V gene are SGHNT and YYREEE (reference sequence). The CDR3 contains 14 residues. V lost 3 bases and J lost 3; bases outside the gene matches: 3. The CDR3 DNA follows: TGTGCCAGCAGCTCGACTAGCTTCTACAATGAGCAGTTCTTC. Its translation: CASSSTSFYNEQFF.

The chain couples TRBV2 to TRBJ1-2, with a possible D match to TRBD1 (6 bases). CDR3 length: 15 amino acids. Germline V gene data show CDR1 as SNHLY and CDR2 as FYNNEI. Trimming took off 3 bases at V and 5 bases at J, with 16 bases between the two ends. CDR3 in amino acids: CASSDNLYREYGYTF. The CDR3 DNA is TGTGCCAGCAGTGACAACCTGTACAGGGAGTATGGCTACACCTTC.

This rearrangement joins TRBV28 to TRBJ2-1, with 8 bases fitting TRBD2. Germline V gene lookup returns CDR1 MDHEN and CDR2 SYDVKM. Germline trimming cut 3 bases from V and 5 bases from J; bases unmatched to any gene: 6. The length of the CDR3 is 15 residues. The CDR3 nucleotides are TGTGCCAGCAGTTTCGGGACTAGAACCCACAATGAGCAGTTCTTC. It translates to CASSFGTRTHNEQFF.

The V gene is TRBV19, the J gene TRBJ2-7; 13 bases are shared with TRBD2. CDR1 is LNHDA, CDR2 SQIVND, per germline (reference sequence). Trimming cost V 5 bases and J 5 bases; bases outside gene matches: 3. The CDR3 length is 14 residues. CDR3 residues: CASSRTSGSHEQYF. Here the CDR3 DNA reads TGTGCCAGTAGTCGGACTAGCGGGAGCCACGAGCAGTACTTC.

In this sample, this clone turned up once. The V and J genes are TRBV5-1 and TRBJ1-1; 8 bases are a match to TRBD1. The germline CDR1 and CDR2 sequences are SGHRS and YFSETQ. With 4 bases clipped from V and 1 base from J, the junction kept 3 bases outside the gene matches. CDR3 size: 14 residues. The CDR3 here is CASSPDRANTEAFF. CDR3 DNA: TGCGCCAGCAGCCCGGACAGGGCGAACACTGAAGCTTTCTTT.

V usage is TRBV7-2 and J usage is TRBJ2-1; 11 bases are shared with TRBD2. J was trimmed by 3 bases and V by 5 bases; bases with no gene match: 3. CDR3 length: 15 residues. In germline, CDR1 is SGHTA, CDR2 FQGNSA. The CDR3 sequence is CASSKGLAVYNEQFF. The CDR3 coding sequence is TGTGCCAGCAGCAAGGGACTAGCGGTCTACAATGAGCAGTTCTTC.

The chain joins TRBV19 to TRBJ1-4; D is uncertain. The V end lost 5 bases, the J end lost 1 base, and 8 bases lay between the germline ends. There are 14 residues in the CDR3. Germline CDR1 LNHDA, CDR2 SQIVND (reference sequence). The CDR3 here is CASSSRGTNEKLFF. CDR3 DNA: TGTGCCAGTAGTTCTCGGGGAACTAATGAAAAACTGTTTTTT.

The rearrangement uses TRBV10-3 and TRBJ2-1; 7 nucleotides match TRBD2. CDR3 length equals 15 residues. V was clipped by 6 bases and J by 3 bases; unmatched bases: 8. Germline CDR1 and CDR2: ENHRY and SYGVKD. The DNA for the CDR3 is TGTGCCATCAGCGCAAGCGGGAATGACTACAATGAGCAGTTCTTC. This codes for CAISASGNDYNEQFF.

The chain is built from TRBV7-2 and TRBJ2-2; 7 nucleotides line up with TRBD2. The CDR3 sequence is 17 residues long. CDR1 and CDR2 from the germline V gene are SGHTA and FQGNSA. The ends lost 5 bases at V and 1 base at J; junction bases unmatched: 10. This CDR3 reads CASSHRRQRGNTGELFF. The CDR3 DNA reads as TGTGCCAGCAGCCACAGACGCCAGCGGGGGAACACCGGGGAGCTGTTTTTT.

This sequence joins TRBV7-8 and TRBJ2-3; TRBD1 matches 9 bases. This CDR3 is 14 amino acids long. After removal of 5 bases from V and 5 bases from J, the junction contained 5 bases not matched to a gene. Germline CDR1 reads SGHVS; CDR2 reads FQNEAQ. DNA for the CDR3: TGTGCCAGCAGCCTTCGACAGGGGGGAGATACGCAGTATTTT. Amino acid sequence: CASSLRQGGDTQYF.

This clone appeared a few times. The chain joins TRBV7-8 to TRBJ2-7; the D is unclear. The CDR3 spans 12 residues. The germline CDR1 and CDR2 sequences are SGHVS and FQNEAQ. With 1 base removed from V and 3 bases from J, the gap between germline ends came to 4 bases. CDR3 sequence (DNA): TGTGCCAGCAGCTTAGGTTACTACGAGCAGTACTTC. This sequence encodes CASSLGYYEQYF.

V gene TRBV9 combines with J gene TRBJ2-1; 10 bases fit TRBD2. Trimming took 4 bases from V and 2 from J; bases not matched to a gene: 9. CDR3 length: 17 amino acids. The germline V gene encodes CDR1 SGDLS and CDR2 YYNGEE. In nucleotides, the CDR3 is TGTGCCAGCAGCCCACAGATAGCGGGAGGAACCTACAATGAGCAGTTCTTC. It translates to CASSPQIAGGTYNEQFF.

By sample share, this clone is medium-sized. CDR3 residues: CASSPQDRGGENEKLFF. DNA of the CDR3: TGTGCCAGCTCACCCCAGGACAGGGGTGGGGAAAATGAAAAACTGTTTTTT. J is TRBJ1-4 and V is TRBV18, with 9 bases matching TRBD1. The junction had 10 bases not matched to a gene; V was cut back by 3 bases and J by 5 bases. Germline V gives CDR1 KGHSH, CDR2 LQKENI. CDR3 length equals 17 residues.

This clone was observed a single time. The chain carries TRBV6-6 and TRBJ1-2; 7 bases agree with TRBD1. The CDR3 extends over 16 amino acids. V was pared by 5 bases and J by 0 bases, with 9 bases of the junction left unmatched. Germline loops: CDR1 MNHNY, CDR2 SVGAGI (reference sequence). The CDR3 coding sequence is TGTGCCAGCAGTCCCCAGGACAGGACCCCTAACTATGGCTACACCTTC. It specifies CASSPQDRTPNYGYTF.

This clone appeared once. V is TRBV9 and J is TRBJ1-2; TRBD1 matches at 7 bases. The CDR3 extends over 15 amino acids. The V gene's germline CDR1 is SGDLS and CDR2 YYNGEE. J was trimmed by 4 bases and V by 4 bases; bases with no gene match: 10. In DNA form, the CDR3 reads TGTGCCAGCAGCCCAAGGACAGGACTTATCTATGGCTACACCTTC. It codes for CASSPRTGLIYGYTF.

The chain couples TRBV11-2 to TRBJ2-7; 8 bases match TRBD1. Germline loops: CDR1 SGHAT, CDR2 FQNNGV. This CDR3 is 13 amino acids long. The J segment lost 6 bases and the V segment lost 5 bases, leaving 6 bases of the junction unmatched. CDR3 protein: CASSRDGTGEQYF. The CDR3 DNA sequence: TGTGCCAGCAGCCGTGACGGGACAGGCGAGCAGTACTTC.

This chain uses TRBV10-2 with TRBJ2-3; TRBD1 is a possible D gene (6 bases). CDR3 size: 15 residues. Germline lookup yields CDR1 WSHSY and CDR2 SAAADI. Trimming removed 7 bases from V and 0 bases from J, with 14 bases in between. In nucleotides, the CDR3 is TGCGCCAGCATCCGGACAGAGGCTAGCACAGATACGCAGTATTTT. Its protein product is CASIRTEASTDTQYF.

The rearrangement uses TRBV5-6 and TRBJ2-3; D is possibly TRBD1 (6 bases). Germline V CDR1 and CDR2: SGHDT, YYEEEE. This CDR3 spans 16 amino acids. The V end was cut by 4 bases, the J end by 2 bases, with 17 bases between. Here the CDR3 reads CASSDAGVVYTDTQYF. CDR3 DNA sequence: TGTGCCAGCAGCGATGCAGGGGTTGTGTACACAGATACGCAGTATTTT.

The gene calls are TRBV5-1 and TRBJ2-2; 8 bases are a match to TRBD2. This CDR3 is built from 16 residues. The germline gives CDR1 SGHRS, CDR2 YFSETQ. The V and J ends lost 0 bases and 2 bases, in that order; junction bases with no gene match: 3. CDR3 sequence (DNA): TGCGCCAGCAGCTTGGGACTAGCGAGCAACACCGGGGAGCTGTTTTTT. Residues: CASSLGLASNTGELFF.